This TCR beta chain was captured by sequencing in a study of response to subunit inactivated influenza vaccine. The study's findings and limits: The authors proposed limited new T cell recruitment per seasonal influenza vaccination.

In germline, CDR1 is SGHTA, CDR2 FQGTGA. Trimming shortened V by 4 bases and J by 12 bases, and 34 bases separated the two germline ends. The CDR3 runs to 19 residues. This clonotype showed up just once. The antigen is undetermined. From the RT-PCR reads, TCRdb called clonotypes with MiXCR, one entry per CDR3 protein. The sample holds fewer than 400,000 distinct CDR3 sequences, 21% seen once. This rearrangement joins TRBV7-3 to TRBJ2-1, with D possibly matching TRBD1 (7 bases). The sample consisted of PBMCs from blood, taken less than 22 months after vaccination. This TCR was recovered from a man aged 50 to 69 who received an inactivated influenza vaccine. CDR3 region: CASSSGRGVTGQHNVVQFF. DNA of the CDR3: TGTGCCAGCAGCTCTGGCAGGGGGGTTACGGGCCAACACAATGTGGTGCAGTTCTTC.